Below, 22 T cell receptor beta chains from the same sample are listed, as sequenced in a study of HIV-infected patients and healthy controls. No cell fractionation was done, so the repertoire covers all unsorted peripheral blood T cells. About 450 ng RNA was reverse transcribed with alpha and beta constant-region primers. Using multiplexing indices, alpha and beta chain libraries were generated apart by chain-specific third strand synthesis. TCRdb fed the 5' RACE reads into MiXCR, producing one record per CDR3 protein. The sample lists roughly 9,800 distinct CDR3 sequences; around 8% were seen once. The specimen sequenced was blood. These receptors all stem from an adult in good health.

This clonotype is labeled as medium-sized (0.01 to 0.1%). V usage is TRBV6-6 and J usage is TRBJ1-5; unclear D gene. The germline CDR1 and CDR2 sequences are MNHNY and SVGAGI (reference sequence). This CDR3 contains 12 residues. V lost 2 bases and J 5 bases, leaving 4 bases between the germline ends. The CDR3, as DNA: TGTGCCAGCAGTTACAGGGATCAGCCCCAGCATTTT. Residues: CASSYRDQPQHF.

This clonotype is labeled as medium-sized (0.01 to 0.1%). V usage is TRBV10-1 and J usage is TRBJ2-1; 7 nucleotides agree with TRBD2. The CDR3 is made up of 14 amino acids. Germline V gene lookup returns CDR1 WNHNN and CDR2 SYGVQD (reference sequence). Germline trimming cut 3 bases from V and 8 bases from J; bases unmatched to any gene: 7. The CDR3 here is CASSDRAGEYEQFF. The CDR3 coding sequence is TGCGCCAGCAGTGATAGGGCGGGAGAATATGAGCAGTTCTTC.

This clonotype was counted ten times or more. This rearrangement joins TRBV18 to TRBJ2-3, with 7 bases lining up with TRBD1. In germline, CDR1 is KGHSH, CDR2 LQKENI. The CDR3 is made up of 16 amino acids. Trimming removed 6 bases from V and 0 bases from J; junction bases left unmatched: 9. The CDR3 DNA sequence: TGTGCCAGCTCCCCTCGAGACAGGGCTAGCACAGATACGCAGTATTTT. It yields the protein CASSPRDRASTDTQYF.

The sample holds many counts of this clonotype. This rearrangement joins TRBV7-8 to TRBJ1-1; D ambiguous. CDR3 length: 13 residues. Germline values: CDR1 SGHVS, CDR2 FQNEAQ. Trimming shortened V by 7 bases and J by 0 bases, and 9 bases separated the two germline ends. The CDR3 spells CASIDGLNTEAFF. CDR3 sequence (DNA): TGTGCCAGCATCGACGGACTGAACACTGAAGCTTTCTTT.

This clonotype was detected many times. The J gene is TRBJ2-5, the V gene TRBV19; D may be TRBD1 (6 bases). V shed 3 bases and J shed 1 base, with 12 bases lying between them. Per germline, CDR1 LNHDA and CDR2 SQIVND (reference sequence). The CDR3 length is 15 residues. CDR3 DNA: TGTGCCAGTAGTATCACCGGGACACCCCAAGAGACCCAGTACTTC. Its protein product is CASSITGTPQETQYF.

The chain couples TRBV25-1 to TRBJ2-3; no firm D call. Per the germline V gene, CDR1 is MGHDK and CDR2 is SYGVNS. Trimming cost V 0 bases and J 2 bases, with 12 bases left between them. The CDR3 runs to 16 residues. CDR3 coding DNA: TGTGCCAGCAGTGAATATTGGGCGGAGCACACAGATACGCAGTATTTT. It encodes CASSEYWAEHTDTQYF.

CDR3 sequence reads: CSAPTGPEAFF. The DNA for the CDR3 is TGCAGCGCACCGACAGGGCCTGAAGCTTTCTTT. The chain recombines TRBV29-1 with TRBJ1-1; 7 nucleotides line up with TRBD1. Germline loops: CDR1 SQVTM, CDR2 ANQGSEA. V was pared by 7 bases and J by 6 bases, with 5 bases of the junction left unmatched. The CDR3 spans 11 residues. The variable domain in full, completed from reference TRBV29-1 and TRBJ1-1, reads SAVISQKPSRDICQRGTSLTIQCQVDSQVTMMFWYRQQPGQSLTLIATANQGSEATYESGFVIDKFPISRPNLTFSTLTVSNMSPEDSSIYLCSAPTGPEAFFGQGTRLTVV.

The rearrangement links TRBV20-1 to TRBJ2-2; no definite D call. The CDR3 sequence is 11 residues long. Trimming shortened V by 6 bases and J by 6 bases, and 8 bases separated the two germline ends. Germline V gives CDR1 DFQATT, CDR2 SNEGSKA (reference sequence). DNA of the CDR3: TGCAGTGCCAGGACCGCCGGGGAGCTGTTTTTT. Protein sequence: CSARTAGELFF.

This clonotype was seen ten or more times. The chain carries TRBV7-2 and TRBJ2-3; 8 bases are a match to TRBD2. This CDR3 has 15 amino acids. Germline-derived CDR1 and CDR2 are SGHTA and FQGNSA. With 2 bases clipped from V and 6 bases from J, the junction kept 7 bases outside the gene matches. The CDR3 protein is CASSLTGTRTDTQYF. CDR3 bases: TGTGCCAGCAGCTTAACCGGGACTAGGACGGATACGCAGTATTTT. Supplemented by reference TRBV7-2 and TRBJ2-3, the full variable domain reads GAGVSQSPSNKVTEKGKDVELRCDPISGHTALYWYRQSLGQGLEFLIYFQGNSAPDKSGLPSDRFSAERTGGSVSTLTIQRTQQEDSAVYLCASSLTGTRTDTQYFGPGTRLTVL.

By share, this clonotype ranks as medium-sized. This chain joins TRBV28 and TRBJ1-5; tentative D call: TRBD1 (6 bases). The CDR3 has 16 amino acids. Trimming removed 5 bases at V and 6 bases at J, with 20 bases between. The germline gives CDR1 MDHEN, CDR2 SYDVKM. The CDR3 DNA is TGTGCCAGCAGTGCAATTAAGGGGGTTTTGGGTCAGCCCCAGCATTTT. Its translation is CASSAIKGVLGQPQHF.

The genes are TRBV7-2 and TRBJ1-2, with D perhaps matching TRBD1 (6 bases). In germline, CDR1 is SGHTA, CDR2 FQGNSA. V shed 1 base and J shed 6 bases, with 15 bases lying between them. The CDR3 is made up of 15 amino acids. CDR3 sequence reads: CASSLEGVTGHGYTF. As DNA, the CDR3 is TGTGCCAGCAGCTTAGAGGGGGTAACAGGGCATGGCTACACCTTC.

This clonotype has just a few counts. The chain links TRBV20-1 to TRBJ2-7, with a tentative D call TRBD1 (5 bases). This CDR3 has 13 residues. The germline V gene encodes CDR1 DFQATT and CDR2 SNEGSKA (reference sequence). V dropped 3 bases and J dropped 2 bases, with 11 bases sitting between them. The CDR3 sequence: CSASRAGTYEQYF. CDR3 sequence (DNA): TGCAGTGCTAGTAGGGCAGGGACCTACGAGCAGTACTTC.

By share, this clonotype ranks as medium-sized (0.01 to 0.1%). This chain connects TRBV7-2 to TRBJ1-6; D possibly corresponds to TRBD1 (5 bases). The germline CDR1 and CDR2 sequences are SGHTA and FQGNSA. V shed 6 bases and J shed 7 bases, with 16 bases lying between them. This CDR3 spans 15 amino acids. The CDR3 spells CASSRRGGPNSPLHF. The DNA for the CDR3 is TGTGCCAGCAGTCGAAGGGGAGGGCCAAATTCACCCCTCCACTTT.

This chain connects TRBV5-1 to TRBJ1-2; no clear D. Trimming shortened V by 1 base and J by 3 bases, and 13 bases separated the two germline ends. Germline V lookup: CDR1 SGHRS, CDR2 YFSETQ. The CDR3 spans 15 residues. CDR3 loop: CASSLNTDVDYGYTF. Written as DNA, the CDR3 is TGCGCCAGCAGCTTGAATACCGACGTTGACTATGGCTACACCTTC.

The table lists this clonotype with many counts. The chain uses TRBV7-2 and TRBJ2-5; unclear D gene. CDR1 is SGHTA, CDR2 FQGNSA, per germline. Trimming left V 4 bases short and J 5 bases short, with 14 bases between. The CDR3 has 14 residues. Here the CDR3 DNA reads TGTGCCAGCAGCTCATACCGCCCCTGGGAGACCCAGTACTTC. Translating gives CASSSYRPWETQYF.

This clonotype is termed medium-sized. The rearrangement joins TRBV7-9 to TRBJ2-1; 13 bases are a match to TRBD2. This CDR3 has 15 residues. From germline, CDR1 is SEHNR and CDR2 FQNEAQ (reference sequence). J was trimmed by 5 bases and V by 5 bases; bases with no gene match: 3. CDR3 loop: CASSPGLAGNNEQFF. The CDR3 DNA reads TGTGCCAGCAGCCCGGGACTAGCGGGAAACAATGAGCAGTTCTTC.

This clonotype appeared many times. The V and J genes are TRBV6-5 and TRBJ2-7, with D tentatively TRBD2 (6 bases). Germline values: CDR1 MNHEY, CDR2 SVGAGI. V gave up 0 bases and J gave up 5 bases, with 14 bases separating them. CDR3 length: 15 residues. The CDR3 is CASSYSAGTINEQYF. The DNA of the CDR3 is TGTGCCAGCAGTTACTCGGCGGGAACGATCAACGAGCAGTACTTC.

At least ten counts were recorded for this clonotype. The chain employs TRBV30 and TRBJ2-7; TRBD1 is a possible D gene (5 bases). This CDR3 contains 11 residues. V was cut by 4 bases and J by 7 bases, with 11 bases left in between. Germline-derived CDR1 and CDR2 are GTSNPN and SVGIG (reference sequence). CDR3 in DNA: TGTGCCTGGACCCGCGCAGGGGAGCAGTACTTC. It translates to CAWTRAGEQYF.

This clonotype is termed medium-sized. The chain carries TRBV12-3 or TRBV12-4 and TRBJ2-7, with a weak D call TRBD2 (7 bases). V was cut by 1 base and J by 5 bases, with 9 bases left in between. The CDR3 contains 13 residues. The CDR3 region is CASSLGGGNEQYF. DNA for the CDR3: TGTGCCAGCAGTTTAGGCGGGGGCAACGAGCAGTACTTC.

This clonotype was detected only a few times. V is TRBV7-2 and J is TRBJ2-4; 10 nucleotides align to TRBD2. Germline values: CDR1 SGHTA, CDR2 FQGNSA. The CDR3 loop spans 16 amino acids. J was trimmed by 9 bases and V by 1 base; bases with no gene match: 9. CDR3 nucleotides: TGTGCCAGCAGCTTAGGGGCGCCCAGCGGGGGGGGCATTCAGTACTTC. This gives the protein CASSLGAPSGGGIQYF.

The sample holds many counts of this clonotype. The chain carries TRBV7-2 and TRBJ1-1; D is possibly TRBD1 (5 bases). This CDR3 is built from 13 residues. With 1 base removed from V and 6 bases from J, the gap between germline ends came to 9 bases. Germline assignment: CDR1 SGHTA and CDR2 FQGNSA. This CDR3 is CASSLVPGPEAFF. As DNA, the CDR3 is TGTGCCAGCAGCTTAGTCCCGGGACCTGAAGCTTTCTTT. The whole variable domain, remainder taken from reference TRBV7-2 and TRBJ1-1, is GAGVSQSPSNKVTEKGKDVELRCDPISGHTALYWYRQSLGQGLEFLIYFQGNSAPDKSGLPSDRFSAERTGGSVSTLTIQRTQQEDSAVYLCASSLVPGPEAFFGQGTRLTVV.

This clonotype has at least ten counts. This sequence joins TRBV10-3 and TRBJ1-2, with D possibly matching TRBD1 (6 bases). V shed 5 bases and J shed 3 bases, with 10 bases lying between them. The CDR3 extends over 13 amino acids. From germline, CDR1 is ENHRY and CDR2 SYGVKD. The CDR3 region is CAISKGHDYGYTF. CDR3 nucleotide sequence: TGTGCCATCAGTAAGGGACACGACTATGGCTACACCTTC.